The rows below give T cell receptor beta chains drawn from one sample of a study of cytomegalovirus exposure and HLA in healthy donors. Here immunoSEQ multiplex PCR was the method, and the copy in TCRdb shows in-frame clones only, minus some. Of about 200,000 clones in the sample, around 87% were seen once. Material: PBMCs. These receptors all stem from a woman aged 18-29 years in good health and CMV-seronegative. Both conserved end residues are part of each CDR3. A D gene is named only where the DNA matches it firmly. Some rows mark clone size as missing; the rest say once, few, many or name a class of expanded clone.

>TRBJ1-2|TRBD1|TRBV30|-
CAWSDGTGAHYGYTF
TGTGCCTGGAGTGACGGGACAGGGGCACACTATGGCTACACCTTC
>TRBJ2-5|-|TRBV9|once
CASNRGAGDSQYF
TGTGCCAGCAACCGGGGGGCCGGGGATTCCCAGTACTTC
>TRBJ1-1|-|TRBV2|-
CASSYVRTDNTEAFF
TGTGCCAGCAGTTACGTCCGGACTGATAACACTGAAGCTTTCTTT
>TRBJ2-3|-|TRBV7-3|-
CASSLNSGSQGTDTQYF
TGTGCCAGCAGCTTAAATTCGGGCTCACAGGGCACAGATACGCAGTATTTT
>TRBJ2-1|TRBD2|TRBV19|-
CASSSGGDYNEQFF
TGTGCCAGTAGTAGCGGGGGGGATTACAATGAGCAGTTCTTC
>TRBJ1-4|TRBD1|TRBV5-1|-
CASSLARGTAATNEKLFF
TGCGCCAGCAGCTTGGCCAGGGGGACAGCTGCAACTAATGAAAAACTGTTTTTT
>TRBJ2-6|-|TRBV10-1|few
CASSSSGANVLTF
TGCGCCAGCAGCAGCTCTGGGGCCAACGTCCTGACTTTC
>TRBJ2-7|TRBD2|TRBV4-1|-
CASSQELLAGVIRSEQYF
TGCGCCAGCAGCCAAGAATTGCTAGCGGGAGTAATCCGGAGCGAGCAGTACTTC
>TRBJ2-2|-|TRBV19|-
CASSIGREEAGELFF
TGTGCCAGTAGTATTGGCAGGGAGGAAGCCGGGGAGCTGTTTTTT
>TRBJ2-2|-|TRBV7-2|-
CASSPMSAGELFF
TGTGCCAGCAGCCCCATGAGCGCCGGGGAGCTGTTTTTT
>TRBJ1-5|-|TRBV4-1|-
CASSQEFGTVGQPQHF
TGCGCCAGCAGCCAAGAGTTCGGGACTGTCGGTCAGCCCCAGCATTTT
>TRBJ2-5|-|TRBV19|-
CASSIAPTDYQETQYF
TGTGCCAGTAGTATAGCCCCTACTGATTACCAAGAGACCCAGTACTTC
>TRBJ2-7|TRBD1|TRBV13|-
CASSRTGTGALSTYEQYF
TGTGCCAGCAGCCGCACCGGGACAGGGGCCCTCTCTACCTACGAGCAGTACTTC
>TRBJ2-5|-|TRBV9|few
CASSGTPGETQYF
TGTGCCAGCAGCGGGACTCCCGGGGAGACCCAGTACTTC
>TRBJ1-3|-|TRBV2|-
CASLEPGNTIYF
TGTGCCAGCCTCGAGCCTGGAAACACCATATATTTT
>TRBJ1-1|-|TRBV4-2|-
CASSQGWGLAEAFF
TGTGCCAGCAGCCAAGGCTGGGGGCTGGCTGAAGCTTTCTTT
>TRBJ2-3|TRBD1|TRBV5-1|-
CASSLGTGGSDTQYF
TGCGCCAGCAGCCTCGGGACAGGGGGCTCAGATACGCAGTATTTT
>TRBJ2-7|TRBD2|TRBV7-9|-
CAIQRGATRGSSYEQYF
TGTGCCATCCAGCGGGGAGCTACCCGAGGGAGCTCCTACGAGCAGTACTTC
>TRBJ2-2|-|TRBV19|-
CASSIWQAGELFF
TGTGCCAGTAGTATCTGGCAGGCCGGGGAGCTGTTTTTT